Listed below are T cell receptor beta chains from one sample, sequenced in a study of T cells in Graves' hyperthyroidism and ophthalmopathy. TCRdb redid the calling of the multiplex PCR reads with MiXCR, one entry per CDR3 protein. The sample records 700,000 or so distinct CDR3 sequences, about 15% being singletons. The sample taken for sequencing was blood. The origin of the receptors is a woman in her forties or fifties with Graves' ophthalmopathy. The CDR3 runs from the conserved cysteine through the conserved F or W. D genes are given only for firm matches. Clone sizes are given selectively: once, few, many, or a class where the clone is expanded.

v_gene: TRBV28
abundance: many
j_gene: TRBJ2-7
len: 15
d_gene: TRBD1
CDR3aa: CASSLDRGFSYEQYF
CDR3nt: TGTGCCAGCAGTTTGGACAGGGGATTCTCCTACGAGCAGTACTTC

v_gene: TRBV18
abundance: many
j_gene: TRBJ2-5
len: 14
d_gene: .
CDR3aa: CASSPPGQQETQYF
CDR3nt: TGTGCCAGCTCACCACCAGGACAGCAAGAGACCCAGTACTTC

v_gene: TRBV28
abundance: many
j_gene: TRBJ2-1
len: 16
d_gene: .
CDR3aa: CASSPGAGVAYNEQFF
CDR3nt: TGTGCCAGCAGTCCCGGGGCAGGGGTTGCCTACAATGAGCAGTTCTTC

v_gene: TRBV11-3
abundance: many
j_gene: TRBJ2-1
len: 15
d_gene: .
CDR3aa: CASSLDQLGGDEQFF
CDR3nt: TGTGCCAGCAGCTTAGATCAGTTAGGGGGTGATGAGCAGTTCTTC

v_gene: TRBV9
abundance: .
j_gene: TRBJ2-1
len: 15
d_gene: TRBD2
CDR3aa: CASNIAGSINNEQFF
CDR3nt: TGTGCCAGCAACATAGCGGGAAGTATAAACAATGAGCAGTTCTTC

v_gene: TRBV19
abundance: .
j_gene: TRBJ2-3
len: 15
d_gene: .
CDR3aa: CASSKGQHPKDTQYF
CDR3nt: TGTGCCAGTAGTAAAGGACAGCATCCCAAAGATACGCAGTATTTT

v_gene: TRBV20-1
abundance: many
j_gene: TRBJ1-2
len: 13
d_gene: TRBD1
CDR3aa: CSARDRQGGGYTF
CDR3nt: TGCAGTGCTAGAGATCGGCAGGGGGGAGGCTACACCTTC

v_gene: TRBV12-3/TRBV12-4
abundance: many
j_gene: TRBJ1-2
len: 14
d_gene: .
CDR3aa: CASSLSGSNYGYTF
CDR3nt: TGTGCCAGCAGTTTATCAGGCAGTAACTATGGCTACACCTTC

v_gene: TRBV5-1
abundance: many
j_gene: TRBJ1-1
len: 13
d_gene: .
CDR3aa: CASSQGSTTEAFF
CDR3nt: TGCGCCAGCAGCCAGGGCAGCACTACTGAAGCTTTCTTT

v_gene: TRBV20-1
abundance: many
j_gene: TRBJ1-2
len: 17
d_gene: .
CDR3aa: CSARDREWHPKGYGYTF
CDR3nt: TGCAGTGCTAGAGATCGGGAGTGGCATCCCAAAGGGTATGGCTACACCTTC

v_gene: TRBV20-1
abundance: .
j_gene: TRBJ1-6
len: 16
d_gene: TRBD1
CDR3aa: CSARVTGITMGSPLHF
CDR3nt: TGCAGTGCTAGGGTGACAGGGATAACGATGGGTTCACCCCTCCACTTT

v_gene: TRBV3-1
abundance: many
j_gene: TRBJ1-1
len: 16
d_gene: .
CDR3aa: CASSLGAPGRNTEAFF
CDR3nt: TGTGCCAGCAGCTTGGGGGCCCCGGGGCGGAACACTGAAGCTTTCTTT

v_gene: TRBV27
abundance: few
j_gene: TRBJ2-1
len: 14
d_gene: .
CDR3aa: CASSPANLGYEQFF
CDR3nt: TGTGCCAGCAGTCCAGCAAATCTAGGGTATGAGCAGTTCTTC

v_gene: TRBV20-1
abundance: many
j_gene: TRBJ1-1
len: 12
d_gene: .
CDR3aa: CSAPTDYTEAFF
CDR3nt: TGCAGTGCCCCGACAGACTACACTGAAGCTTTCTTT

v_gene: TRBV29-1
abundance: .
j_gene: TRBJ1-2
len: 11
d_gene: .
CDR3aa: CSVESGYGYTF
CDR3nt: TGCAGCGTTGAATCGGGATATGGCTACACCTTC

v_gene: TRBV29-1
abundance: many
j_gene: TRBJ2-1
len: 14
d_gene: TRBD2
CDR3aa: CSVELAGVYNEQFF
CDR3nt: TGCAGCGTTGAGCTAGCGGGAGTGTACAATGAGCAGTTCTTC

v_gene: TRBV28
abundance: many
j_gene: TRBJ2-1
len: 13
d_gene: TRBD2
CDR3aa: CASSLAGGAEQFF
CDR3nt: TGTGCCAGCAGTTTAGCGGGAGGGGCTGAGCAGTTCTTC

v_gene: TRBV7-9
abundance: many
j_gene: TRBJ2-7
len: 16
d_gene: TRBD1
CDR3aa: CASSLQSGTGGYEQYF
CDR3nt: TGTGCCAGCAGCCTCCAGAGTGGGACAGGGGGCTACGAGCAGTACTTC

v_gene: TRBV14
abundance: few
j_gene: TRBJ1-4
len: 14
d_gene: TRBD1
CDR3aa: CASSPRTGNEKLFF
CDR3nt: TGTGCCAGCAGCCCTCGGACAGGGAATGAAAAACTGTTTTTT

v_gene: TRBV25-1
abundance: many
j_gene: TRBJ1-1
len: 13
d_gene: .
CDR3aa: CASMISTNTEAFF
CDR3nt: TGTGCCAGCATGATTTCCACGAACACTGAAGCTTTCTTT

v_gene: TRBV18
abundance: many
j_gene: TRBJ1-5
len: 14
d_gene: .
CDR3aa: CASSPPWVNQPQHF
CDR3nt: TGTGCCAGCTCACCACCGTGGGTCAATCAGCCCCAGCATTTT

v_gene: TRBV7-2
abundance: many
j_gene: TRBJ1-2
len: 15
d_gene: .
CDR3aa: CASSEPVNTNYGYTF
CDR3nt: TGTGCCAGCAGCGAGCCGGTCAATACTAACTATGGCTACACCTTC

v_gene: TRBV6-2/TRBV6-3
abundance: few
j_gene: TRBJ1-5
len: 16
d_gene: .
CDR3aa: CASSYSQVTSNQPQHF
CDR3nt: TGTGCCAGCAGTTACTCGCAGGTAACTAGCAATCAGCCCCAGCATTTT

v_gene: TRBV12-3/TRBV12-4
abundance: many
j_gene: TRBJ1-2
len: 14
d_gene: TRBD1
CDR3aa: CASSSTGGAGGYTF
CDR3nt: TGTGCCAGCAGTTCAACAGGGGGCGCGGGTGGCTACACCTTC

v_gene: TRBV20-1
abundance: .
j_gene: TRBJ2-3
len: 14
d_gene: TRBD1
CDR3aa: CSATGQRNTDTQYF
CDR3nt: TGCAGTGCTACGGGACAGAGAAACACAGATACGCAGTATTTT

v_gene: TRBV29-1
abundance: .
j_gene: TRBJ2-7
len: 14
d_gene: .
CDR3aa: CSVRAGTQRYEQYF
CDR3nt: TGCAGCGTCAGGGCCGGGACCCAGAGGTACGAGCAGTACTTC

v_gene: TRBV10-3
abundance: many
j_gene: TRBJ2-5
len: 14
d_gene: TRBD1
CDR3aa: CAISLGQGLQTQYF
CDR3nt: TGTGCCATCAGCCTCGGACAGGGTTTGCAGACCCAGTACTTC

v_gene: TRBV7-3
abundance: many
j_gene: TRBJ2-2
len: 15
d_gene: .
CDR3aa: CASSYRPTNTGELFF
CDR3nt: TGTGCCAGCAGCTATAGACCCACCAACACCGGGGAGCTGTTTTTT

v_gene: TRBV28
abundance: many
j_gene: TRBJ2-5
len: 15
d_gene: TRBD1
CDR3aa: CASTSPGQGAETQYF
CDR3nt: TGTGCCAGCACCTCGCCGGGACAGGGGGCAGAGACCCAGTACTTC

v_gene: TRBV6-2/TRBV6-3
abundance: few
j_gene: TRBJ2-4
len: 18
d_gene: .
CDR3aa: CASSYSSGPALAKNIQYF
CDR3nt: TGTGCCAGCAGTTACAGTAGCGGACCCGCCTTAGCCAAAAACATTCAGTACTTC

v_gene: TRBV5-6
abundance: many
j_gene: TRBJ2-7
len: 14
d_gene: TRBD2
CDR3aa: CASSRRLAGGEQYF
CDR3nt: TGTGCCAGCAGCCGCCGACTAGCGGGAGGCGAGCAGTACTTC

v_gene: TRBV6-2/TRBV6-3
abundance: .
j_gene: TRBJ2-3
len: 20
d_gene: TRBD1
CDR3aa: CASSWTVPGQGIASTDTQYF
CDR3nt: TGTGCCAGCAGCTGGACGGTTCCGGGACAGGGCATTGCTAGCACAGATACGCAGTATTTT